The sequence of this TCR beta chain was determined in a study of blood T cell repertoires in COVID-19. Study overall: COVID-19 samples, acute and convalescent, were from the United States, Italy and Spain. Sample material is recorded as cDNA or gDNA derived from T cells, B-cell-depleted T cells, or PBMCs.

Authors' analysis steps: Reference gene primer amplification gave nucleated cell count estimates. Sequenced by immunoSEQ multiplex PCR; TCRdb stores in-frame clones only, minus some. The V and J calls and clone size were taken over from that table, and D and trimming were inferred from the DNA. The sample holds 210,000 or so clones, around 80% seen once. Trimming at V came to 6 bases and at J to 0 bases, leaving 7 bases not matched to a gene. The CDR3 runs to 14 residues. Germline CDR1 reads SQVTM; CDR2 reads ANQGSEA. This clone has a single count. It was during active infection that Seattle patients were enrolled and then longitudinally followed.

Sequenced: peripheral blood. This receptor was taken from a woman older than 75 with COVID-19, enrolled during active disease. The chain is built from TRBV29-1 and TRBJ1-1; 7 nucleotides match TRBD1. CDR3 sequence (DNA): TGCAGCGTACACGCGACAGGGCTGAACACTGAAGCTTTCTTT. Encoded protein: CSVHATGLNTEAFF.